The 32 T cell receptor beta chains in this list originate from one sample, sequenced in a study of T cell responses to AZD1222 COVID-19 vaccine. Sequencing was performed with immunoSEQ multiplex PCR; in TCRdb, only in-frame clones are kept and a portion is missing. The repertoire holds 95,000 to 150,000 clones, with approximately 91% as singletons. The sample here was peripheral blood, taken on day 0 of AZD1222 vaccination. These receptors came from an adult in good health.

The chain links TRBV6-5 to TRBJ2-2, with 7 bases identical to TRBD1. There are 13 residues in the CDR3. Germline V gene data show CDR1 as MNHEY and CDR2 as SVGAGI. The J segment lost 6 bases and the V segment lost 6 bases, leaving 4 bases of the junction unmatched. The CDR3 region has the DNA TGTGCCAGCAGCCTGACAGGGTCCGGGGAGCTGTTTTTT. Translating gives CASSLTGSGELFF.

The rearrangement links TRBV7-8 to TRBJ1-3; a possible D gene is TRBD1 (6 bases). The ends were cut back, 5 bases at V and 2 bases at J, with 10 bases in the middle. The CDR3 has 14 residues. Germline V lookup: CDR1 SGHVS, CDR2 FQNEAQ. CDR3: CASSNGQPGNTIYF. CDR3 DNA sequence: TGTGCCAGCAGCAACGGACAGCCTGGAAACACCATATATTTT.

V is TRBV6-5 and J is TRBJ2-7; 9 bases agree with TRBD2. The CDR3 loop spans 14 amino acids. The V gene's germline CDR1 is MNHEY and CDR2 SVGAGI. J lost 6 bases, V lost 7 bases, and 10 bases had no gene match. The CDR3 sequence: CASIKVAGVGEQYF. CDR3 nucleotide sequence: TGTGCCAGCATCAAGGTAGCGGGAGTGGGCGAGCAGTACTTC.

This clone came up once. The CDR3 bases are TGTGCCATCAGGTCCCCGCAGGTCCTCTCCTACGAGCAGTACTTC. This translates into CAIRSPQVLSYEQYF. V and J are TRBV10-3 and TRBJ2-7, with unresolved D. There are 15 residues in the CDR3. Trimming shortened V by 6 bases and J by 0 bases, and 15 bases separated the two germline ends. CDR1 ENHRY and CDR2 SYGVKD come from the germline V gene.

J is TRBJ2-1 and V is TRBV3-1 (or the pseudogene TRBV3-2), with 9 bases that match TRBD2. CDR3 length: 17 amino acids. Germline values: CDR1 LGHDT, CDR2 YNNKEL (reference sequence). The junction had 11 bases not matched to a gene; V was cut back by 1 base and J by 7 bases. CDR3 bases: TGTGCCAGCAGCCAAGTCCGCCTAGCGGGGATGAGGAATGAGCAGTTCTTC. It is translated as CASSQVRLAGMRNEQFF.

The rearrangement links TRBV29-1 to TRBJ1-1, with TRBD1 as a possible D gene (6 bases). Germline values: CDR1 SQVTM, CDR2 ANQGSEA. The CDR3 runs 15 residues. V dropped 5 bases and J dropped 3 bases, with 19 bases sitting between them. The CDR3 sequence: CSVYWRGRGDTEAFF. The CDR3 region has the DNA TGCAGCGTTTATTGGCGGGGGCGCGGGGACACTGAAGCTTTCTTT.

The V and J genes are TRBV11-1 and TRBJ1-6; no reliable D call. The CDR3 spans 16 residues. The germline CDR1 and CDR2 sequences are SGHAT and FQDESV (reference sequence). V lost 1 base and J 0 bases, leaving 7 bases between the germline ends. The CDR3 DNA reads as TGTGCCAGCAGCTTAGATGCGAGCTCCTATAATTCACCCCTCCACTTT. Its translation is CASSLDASSYNSPLHF. Full variable domain (missing parts from reference TRBV11-1 and TRBJ1-6): EAEVAQSPRYKITEKSQAVAFWCDPISGHATLYWYRQILGQGPELLVQFQDESVVDDSQLPKDRFSAERLKGVDSTLKIQPAELGDSAMYLCASSLDASSYNSPLHFGNGTRLTVT.

V is TRBV29-1 and J is TRBJ2-2; 7 positions match TRBD2. J lost 5 bases, V lost 7 bases, and 7 bases had no gene match. The CDR3 extends over 13 amino acids. Germline V gene sequence: CDR1 SQVTM, CDR2 ANQGSEA. The CDR3 loop is CSAGLPETGELFF. Written as DNA, the CDR3 is TGCAGCGCGGGACTACCCGAGACCGGGGAGCTGTTTTTT.

J is TRBJ1-4 and V is TRBV6-4; D may be TRBD1 (5 bases). Per the germline V gene, CDR1 is MRHNA and CDR2 is SNTAGT. CDR3 size: 13 residues. V dropped 1 base and J dropped 8 bases, with 8 bases sitting between them. The CDR3 loop reads CASSDWRQEKLFF. The CDR3 coding sequence is TGTGCCAGCAGTGACTGGCGACAGGAAAAACTGTTTTTT.

The rearrangement links TRBV27 to TRBJ2-7, with D maybe TRBD1 (5 bases). From germline, CDR1 is MNHEY and CDR2 SMNVEV (reference sequence). This CDR3 region has 13 residues. The V and J ends lost 8 bases and 6 bases respectively, with 17 bases between them. CDR3: CASGNTGWGEQYF. In DNA, the CDR3 is TGTGCCAGCGGTAATACAGGATGGGGCGAGCAGTACTTC.

The chain has TRBV10-3 and TRBJ2-5; 14 bases are a match to TRBD2. The CDR3 contains 15 residues. V shed 5 bases, J shed 4 bases, and the junction held 3 bases outside the gene matches. Germline V gene data show CDR1 as ENHRY and CDR2 as SYGVKD. This chain's CDR3 is CAISSGLAGGETQYF. Here the CDR3 DNA reads TGTGCCATCAGTTCCGGACTAGCGGGGGGAGAGACCCAGTACTTC.

V gene TRBV18 combines with J gene TRBJ1-6; possible D gene TRBD1, 5 bases. Trimming took off 2 bases at V and 7 bases at J, with 9 bases between the two ends. Germline CDR1 KGHSH, CDR2 LQKENI. The CDR3 sequence is 14 residues long. The CDR3 spells CASSPEQGNSPLHF. DNA of the CDR3: TGTGCCAGCTCACCAGAGCAGGGAAATTCACCCCTCCACTTT.

The rearrangement uses TRBV18 and TRBJ1-1; D is unclear. The CDR3 sequence is 15 residues long. CDR1 is KGHSH, CDR2 LQKENI, per germline. V was pared by 0 bases and J by 2 bases, with 10 bases between. The CDR3 protein is CASSPPIGSNTEAFF. The CDR3, as DNA: TGTGCCAGCTCACCACCGATTGGGAGCAACACTGAAGCTTTCTTT.

V gene TRBV7-8 combines with J gene TRBJ2-3; maybe TRBD1 (5 bases). Germline V gene sequence: CDR1 SGHVS, CDR2 FQNEAQ. V was clipped by 5 bases and J by 0 bases, with 12 bases between them. This CDR3 region has 15 residues. The CDR3 is CASSKDNPSTDTQYF. CDR3 nucleotide sequence: TGTGCCAGCAGCAAGGACAATCCCAGCACAGATACGCAGTATTTT.

The chain recombines TRBV19 with TRBJ2-1; D remains ambiguous. The germline gives CDR1 LNHDA, CDR2 SQIVND (reference sequence). The ends were cut back, 2 bases at V and 5 bases at J, with 7 bases in the middle. The CDR3 is 13 amino acids. DNA for the CDR3: TGTGCCAGTAGTATACGACGGAACAATGAGCAGTTCTTC. Translation: CASSIRRNNEQFF. The variable domain in full, with the rest retrieved from reference TRBV19 and TRBJ2-1, is DGGITQSPKYLFRKEGQNVTLSCEQNLNHDAMYWYRQDPGQGLRLIYYSQIVNDFQKGDIAEGYSVSREKKESFPLTVTSAQKNPTAFYLCASSIRRNNEQFFGPGTRLTVL.

This clone was recorded once. V gene TRBV11-2 combines with J gene TRBJ1-5; the match to TRBD1 covers 11 bases. Germline values: CDR1 SGHAT, CDR2 FQNNGV. Losses at the gene ends were 5 bases for V and 6 bases for J; bases not matched to a gene: 9. The CDR3 is made up of 16 amino acids. CDR3 nucleotide sequence: TGTGCCAGCAGCAACCTGGGACAGGGGGTAGGTCAGCCCCAGCATTTT. Residues: CASSNLGQGVGQPQHF. Based on the CDR3 plus reference TRBV11-2 and TRBJ1-5, the full variable domain is EAGVAQSPRYKIIEKRQSVAFWCNPISGHATLYWYQQILGQGPKLLIQFQNNGVVDDSQLPKDRFSAERLKGVDSTLKIQPAKLEDSAVYLCASSNLGQGVGQPQHFGDGTRLSIL.

This chain joins TRBV10-3 and TRBJ1-2; D is possibly TRBD1 (5 bases). In germline, CDR1 is ENHRY, CDR2 SYGVKD. This CDR3 spans 12 amino acids. V lost 3 bases to trimming and J lost 7 bases, with 9 bases between them. The DNA of the CDR3 is TGTGCCATCAGTGACAGGGATGGTGGCTACACCTTC. It specifies CAISDRDGGYTF.

The rearrangement uses TRBV10-2 and TRBJ1-2, with 9 bases that match TRBD1. Germline V lookup: CDR1 WSHSY, CDR2 SAAADI. The V gene end was trimmed by 2 bases and the J gene end by 7 bases; junction bases not matched to a gene: 14. The CDR3 has 17 residues. The CDR3 bases are TGCGCCAGCAGTGAGGCGCCCCCCGAGGACAGGGGATGTGGCTACACCTTC. Its protein product is CASSEAPPEDRGCGYTF.

V is TRBV9 and J is TRBJ1-2; possible D gene TRBD1, 6 bases. Germline CDR1 reads SGDLS; CDR2 reads YYNGEE. V lost 6 bases, J lost 6 bases, and 18 bases lay in between. This CDR3 region has 14 residues. The DNA for the CDR3 is TGTGCCAGCACCTTTACAGGGTTGGGGGATGGCTACACCTTC. It translates to CASTFTGLGDGYTF.

J is TRBJ1-2 and V is TRBV12-3 or TRBV12-4, with unresolved D. This CDR3 has 12 residues. The V and J ends lost 6 bases and 5 bases respectively, with 10 bases between them. The CDR3 reads CASSPNSYGYTF. Here the CDR3 DNA reads TGTGCCAGCAGCCCAAATTCTTATGGCTACACCTTC.

The chain employs TRBV19 and TRBJ1-1, with 8 bases identical to TRBD1. The length of the CDR3 is 14 residues. Germline V gene lookup returns CDR1 LNHDA and CDR2 SQIVND (reference sequence). The V gene end was trimmed by 6 bases and the J gene end by 5 bases; junction bases not matched to a gene: 8. The CDR3: CASSRTGKGTEAFF. In DNA form, the CDR3 reads TGTGCCAGTAGCCGGACAGGGAAAGGGACTGAAGCTTTCTTT.

The CDR3 nucleotides read TGTGCCAGCAGCCAGCTGGGGGCAGGGGAAAACACCATATATTTT. Amino acid sequence: CASSQLGAGENTIYF. The chain joins TRBV3-1 (or the pseudogene TRBV3-2) to TRBJ1-3, with D perhaps matching TRBD1 (6 bases). From germline, CDR1 is LGHDT and CDR2 YNNKEL (reference sequence). V lost 3 bases and J lost 6, with 15 bases in between. CDR3 length equals 15 residues.

This clone came up once. The chain uses TRBV12-3 or TRBV12-4 and TRBJ1-5, with D possibly matching TRBD1 (6 bases). CDR3 length equals 13 residues. V lost 5 bases and J lost 5, with 10 bases in between. The CDR3 DNA follows: TGTGCCAGCAGTCGGACAGAGGATCAGCCCCAGCATTTT. Residues: CASSRTEDQPQHF.

The rearrangement joins TRBV6-5 to TRBJ1-2; D might be TRBD1 (5 bases). Germline V gene lookup returns CDR1 MNHEY and CDR2 SVGAGI. The CDR3 is made up of 14 amino acids. Trimming pared 6 bases from V and 0 bases from J, leaving 11 bases between. CDR3 coding DNA: TGTGCCAGCAGGTCGGGGCAGTCTAACTATGGCTACACCTTC. This translates into CASRSGQSNYGYTF.

The chain combines TRBV3-1 (or the pseudogene TRBV3-2) with TRBJ1-2; a possible D gene is TRBD1 (5 bases). This CDR3 has 13 residues. The V gene lost 3 bases and the J gene lost 8 bases, with 13 bases spanning the gap. Germline V lookup: CDR1 LGHDT, CDR2 YNNKEL (reference sequence). The CDR3: CASSHGGGQGYTF. CDR3 in DNA: TGTGCCAGCAGCCATGGGGGAGGGCAGGGCTACACCTTC.

This rearrangement joins TRBV19 to TRBJ1-1, with a possible D match to TRBD1 (6 bases). Trimming removed 9 bases from V and 5 bases from J, with 16 bases in between. Germline loops: CDR1 LNHDA, CDR2 SQIVND (reference sequence). The CDR3 is 13 residues long. CDR3 loop: CASRGGPGTEAFF. DNA of the CDR3: TGTGCCAGCCGTGGGGGGCCGGGGACTGAAGCTTTCTTT.

The chain is built from TRBV7-2 and TRBJ1-6; no definite D call. This CDR3 has 14 amino acids. V lost 3 bases and J 8 bases, leaving 11 bases between the germline ends. The germline CDR1 and CDR2 sequences are SGHTA and FQGNSA. CDR3 loop: CASSFRWGDSPLHF. DNA of the CDR3: TGTGCCAGCAGCTTCAGGTGGGGAGATTCACCCCTCCACTTT.

The V and J genes are TRBV30 and TRBJ2-1, with 7 bases that match TRBD2. Germline V gene data show CDR1 as GTSNPN and CDR2 as SVGIG (reference sequence). This CDR3 has 15 residues. V gave up 2 bases and J gave up 8 bases; unmatched junction bases: 12. The CDR3 is CAWSPGAGDRDEQFF. In nucleotides, the CDR3 is TGTGCCTGGAGTCCCGGGGCGGGAGATCGGGATGAGCAGTTCTTC.

The chain recombines TRBV6-1 with TRBJ1-1; no reliable D call. This CDR3 has 13 residues. Germline CDR1 is MNHNS and CDR2 is SASEGT. V lost 2 bases and J lost 6, with 10 bases in between. CDR3: CASSEWGQPEAFF. For the CDR3, the DNA is TGTGCCAGCAGTGAATGGGGTCAGCCTGAAGCTTTCTTT.

The rearrangement joins TRBV9 to TRBJ2-7; D possibly corresponds to TRBD1 (5 bases). Per the germline V gene, CDR1 is SGDLS and CDR2 is YYNGEE. This CDR3 comprises 14 residues. V was trimmed by 4 bases and J by 0 bases, leaving 11 bases between them. The CDR3, as DNA: TGTGCCAGCAGCTTTCAGACAGACTCCTACGAGCAGTACTTC. This codes for CASSFQTDSYEQYF.

This clone has a handful of counts. The chain is built from TRBV12-5 and TRBJ2-3; D uncertain. The CDR3 is 15 amino acids. V was trimmed by 1 base and J by 4 bases, leaving 12 bases between them. Looked up from germline, CDR1 is LGHNT and CDR2 is FRNRAP. The CDR3 region is CASGLGPVYPDTQYF. The CDR3, as DNA: TGTGCTAGTGGTTTGGGCCCCGTTTATCCAGATACGCAGTATTTT.

The chain carries TRBV7-9 and TRBJ2-1; 13 bases line up with TRBD2. The V gene's germline CDR1 is SEHNR and CDR2 FQNEAQ (reference sequence). The V gene end was trimmed by 5 bases and the J gene end by 0 bases; junction bases not matched to a gene: 10. The CDR3 extends over 19 amino acids. The CDR3 DNA is TGTGCCAGCAGCCATTCCGGGACTAGCGGGAAGAGCTCCTACAATGAGCAGTTCTTC. It specifies CASSHSGTSGKSSYNEQFF.